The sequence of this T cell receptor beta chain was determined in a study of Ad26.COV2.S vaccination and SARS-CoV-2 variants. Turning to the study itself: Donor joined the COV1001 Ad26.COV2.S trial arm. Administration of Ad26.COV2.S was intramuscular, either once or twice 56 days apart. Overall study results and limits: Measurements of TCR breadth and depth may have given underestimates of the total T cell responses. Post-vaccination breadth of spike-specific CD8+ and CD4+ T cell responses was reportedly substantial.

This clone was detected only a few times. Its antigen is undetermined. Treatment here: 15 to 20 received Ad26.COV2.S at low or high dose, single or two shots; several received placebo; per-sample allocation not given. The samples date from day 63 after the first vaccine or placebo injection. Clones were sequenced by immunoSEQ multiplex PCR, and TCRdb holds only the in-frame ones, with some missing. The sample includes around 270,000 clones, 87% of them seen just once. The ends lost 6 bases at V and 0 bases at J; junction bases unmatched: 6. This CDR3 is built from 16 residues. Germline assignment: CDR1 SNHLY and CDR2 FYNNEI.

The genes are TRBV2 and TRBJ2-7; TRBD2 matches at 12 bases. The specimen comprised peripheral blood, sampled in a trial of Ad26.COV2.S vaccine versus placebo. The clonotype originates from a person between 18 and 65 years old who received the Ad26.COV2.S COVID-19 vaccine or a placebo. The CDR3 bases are TGTGCCAGCAGCCCCGGACTAGCGGGGAGCTCCTACGAGCAGTACTTC. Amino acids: CASSPGLAGSSYEQYF.